These T cell receptor beta chains were read from a single sample in a study of blood T cell repertoires in COVID-19. Clones were read by immunoSEQ multiplex PCR, and TCRdb kept only the in-frame ones, dropping some. The sample has about 260,000 clones, about 91% seen once. Sequenced material: peripheral blood. Receptors originate from a person aged 18 to 30 with COVID-19, enrolled during active disease. CDR3s include the opening cysteine and the closing phenylalanine or tryptophan. A D gene is named only where the DNA matches it firmly. Not every row has a clone size; where given, it reads once, few, many or a size class.

cdr3_length	d_call	v_call	j_call	clone_size	cdr3_nt	cdr3_aa
15	TRBD2	TRBV7-2	TRBJ2-3	once	TGTGCCAGCAGATGGCTAGCGGCTAGCACAGATACGCAGTATTTT	CASRWLAASTDTQYF
11	-	TRBV10-3	TRBJ2-2	-	TGTGCCATCCGGGGCACCGGGGAGCTGTTTTTT	CAIRGTGELFF
13	-	TRBV24-1	TRBJ2-5	-	TGTGCCACCCGCGGCGGAGCTCAAGAGACCCAGTACTTC	CATRGGAQETQYF
15	TRBD1	TRBV28	TRBJ1-4	-	TGTGCCAGCAGCGGAACCACAGGGGGAAATGAAAAACTGTTTTTT	CASSGTTGGNEKLFF
12	-	TRBV9	TRBJ2-1	-	TGTGCCAGCAGCCCTAGCGACAATGAGCAGTTCTTC	CASSPSDNEQFF
12	-	TRBV6-6	TRBJ2-3	-	TGTGCCAGCAGTATCGGACAGGATACGCAGTATTTT	CASSIGQDTQYF
17	TRBD2	TRBV19	TRBJ2-1	-	TGTGCCAGTAAAAACGGGACTAGCGGGAGGGTCCACAATGAGCAGTTCTTC	CASKNGTSGRVHNEQFF
18	-	TRBV11-2	TRBJ2-5	-	TGTGCCAGCAGTTCTTTGAAGTTCAAACGAGGAGGGGAAAAGACCCAGTACTTC	CASSSLKFKRGGEKTQYF
13	-	TRBV10-3	TRBJ1-2	few	TGTGCCATCTCTAGCGCGGTAAAGGATGGCTACACCTTC	CAISSAVKDGYTF
13	-	TRBV12-3/TRBV12-4	TRBJ1-2	-	TGTGCCAGCAGTCCTGACAGGAACTATGGCTACACCTTC	CASSPDRNYGYTF
13	-	TRBV25-1	TRBJ2-5	-	TGTGCCAGCAGTGAATCCGTTGTTGAGACCCAGTACTTC	CASSESVVETQYF
15	TRBD2	TRBV27	TRBJ2-1	-	TGTGCCAGCAGTTTAGGGCTAGCGGGGGACAATGAGCAGTTCTTC	CASSLGLAGDNEQFF
13	-	TRBV12-3/TRBV12-4	TRBJ2-1	-	TGTGCCAGCAGTGCCTTGGGAGACGATGAGCAGTTCTTC	CASSALGDDEQFF
13	TRBD1	TRBV29-1	TRBJ2-1	-	TGCAGCGTAGGGACAGGGAACTACAATGAGCAGTTCTTC	CSVGTGNYNEQFF
14	TRBD1	TRBV24-1	TRBJ2-3	-	TGTGCCACGCAGACAGGGCGGTACACAGATACGCAGTATTTT	CATQTGRYTDTQYF
16	TRBD2	TRBV5-1	TRBJ2-1	-	TGCGCCAGCAATCCGACTAGCGGGGCCCTCCGCAATGAGCAGTTCTTC	CASNPTSGALRNEQFF
15	TRBD1	TRBV25-1	TRBJ1-1	-	TGTGCCAGCAGTGGCGACAGGGTTGAGGGCACTGAAGCTTTCTTT	CASSGDRVEGTEAFF
16	TRBD2	TRBV24-1	TRBJ2-2	-	TGTGCCACCAGTGATGCCAGGACTAGCGGCACCGGGGAGCTGTTTTTT	CATSDARTSGTGELFF